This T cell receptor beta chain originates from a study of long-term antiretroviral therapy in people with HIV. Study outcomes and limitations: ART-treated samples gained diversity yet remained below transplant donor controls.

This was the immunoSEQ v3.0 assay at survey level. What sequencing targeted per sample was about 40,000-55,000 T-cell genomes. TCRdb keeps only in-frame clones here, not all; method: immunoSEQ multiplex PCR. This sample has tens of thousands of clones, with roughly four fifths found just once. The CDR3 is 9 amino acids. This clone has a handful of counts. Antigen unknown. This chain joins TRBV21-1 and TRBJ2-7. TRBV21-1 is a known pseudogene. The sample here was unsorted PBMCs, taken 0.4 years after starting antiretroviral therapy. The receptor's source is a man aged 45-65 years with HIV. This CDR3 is CASNYEQYF. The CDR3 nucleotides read TGTGCCAGCAACTACGAGCAGTACTTC.